A selection of T cell receptor beta chains follows, all from one sample in a study of graft-versus-host responses after intestinal transplantation. These TCRs are of unknown antigen specificity. Data came from immunoSEQ multiplex PCR; TCRdb stores just in-frame clones and leaves some out. Altogether more than 95,000 clones are present, about nine tenths being singletons, with the ten largest covering approximately 0.18%. The sample consisted of unstimulated CD4+ T cells sorted from spleen or lymph node cells, taken before intestinal transplant. Receptors originate from a human donor who received an intestinal transplant. CDR3s include the opening cysteine and the closing phenylalanine or tryptophan. The D gene is left open where the match is weak. The size field is filled for only some rows; it gives once, few, many or a size class.

D gene	V gene	J gene	clone size	CDR3 DNA	CDR3 protein
TRBD1	TRBV5-8	TRBJ1-3	-	TGTGCCAGCAGGGACAGGGGGCTTGGAAACACCATATATTTT	CASRDRGLGNTIYF
-	TRBV30	TRBJ2-1	once	TGTGCCTGGAGGAAACTAGCCCAAGAGGTCAATGAGCAGTTCTTC	CAWRKLAQEVNEQFF
-	TRBV7-2	TRBJ1-2	-	TGTGCCAGCAGCCCGTACCTCCTTGGGGGGGAATATGGCTACACCTTC	CASSPYLLGGEYGYTF
-	TRBV11-2	TRBJ1-4	-	TGTGCCAGCAGCTTAGGGGATTGGACAGCTAATGAAAAACTGTTTTTT	CASSLGDWTANEKLFF
-	TRBV6-6	TRBJ1-1	once	TGTGCCAGCAGTTGGACAGACACTGAAGCTTTCTTT	CASSWTDTEAFF
TRBD1	TRBV28	TRBJ1-5	-	TGTGCCAGCAGTCTGACAGGGGGAAATTTGGCCCAGCATTTT	CASSLTGGNLAQHF
TRBD1	TRBV15	TRBJ1-4	-	TGTGCCACCAGCAGACCTCCGAGTACAGGGGGCGATGAAAAACTGTTTTTT	CATSRPPSTGGDEKLFF
-	TRBV29-1	TRBJ2-2	-	TGCAGCGTTCGACAGGAAACCGGGGAGCTGTTTTTT	CSVRQETGELFF
TRBD2	TRBV11-2	TRBJ2-5	-	TGTGCCAGCAGCTTCGCGGGGGGAAGGGAGACCCAGTACTTC	CASSFAGGRETQYF
-	TRBV6-6	TRBJ2-2	-	TGTGCCAGCAGGAAAATACAGGGGAACACCGGGGAGCTGTTTTTT	CASRKIQGNTGELFF
TRBD1	TRBV29-1	TRBJ2-5	-	TGCAGCGTTGGTAGACAGGGGCGTAAAGAGACCCAGTACTTC	CSVGRQGRKETQYF
-	TRBV6-5	TRBJ1-1	-	TGTGCCAGCAGTTACGGACAGAACACTGAAGCTTTCTTT	CASSYGQNTEAFF
-	TRBV2	TRBJ1-1	-	TGTGCCAGCAGTGTTTACAAATCTGTGAACACTGAAGCTTTCTTT	CASSVYKSVNTEAFF
-	TRBV15	TRBJ2-1	-	TGTGCCACCAGCAGAGATGAACAGGGCCACAATGAGCAGTTCTTC	CATSRDEQGHNEQFF
TRBD2	TRBV7-9	TRBJ2-1	-	TGTGCCAGCAGCTTTAAAGCGGGAGGGTCCTACAATGAGCAGTTCTTC	CASSFKAGGSYNEQFF
-	TRBV2	TRBJ1-3	-	TGTGCCAGCACCTACGGTGGAAACACCATATATTTT	CASTYGGNTIYF
TRBD2	TRBV9	TRBJ2-3	-	TGTGCCAGCAGCGCCGGACTAGCGGGAGTTTCGGTAGATACGCAGTATTTT	CASSAGLAGVSVDTQYF
-	TRBV30	TRBJ2-5	few	TGTGCCTGGGGATACTACCGATCGGAGACCCAGTACTTC	CAWGYYRSETQYF
TRBD1	TRBV6-5	TRBJ2-7	-	TGTGCCAGCAGTTACTCGACAGGGCTAACCTACGAGCAGTACTTC	CASSYSTGLTYEQYF
TRBD1	TRBV4-1	TRBJ1-1	-	TGCGCCAGCAGCCGACAGGGACCAGGCACTGAAGCTTTCTTT	CASSRQGPGTEAFF
-	TRBV7-2	TRBJ1-1	-	TGTGCCAGCAGCTTACAGCCCGGGTCCACTGAAGCTTTCTTT	CASSLQPGSTEAFF
TRBD1	TRBV19	TRBJ1-2	once	TGTGCCAGTAGGGATCCGGGACAGCAAAACTATGGCTACACCTTC	CASRDPGQQNYGYTF
-	TRBV5-1	TRBJ2-2	-	TGCGCCAGCAGCTTTAGCGGGGAGCTGTTTTTT	CASSFSGELFF
-	TRBV19	TRBJ1-5	-	TGTGCCAGTAGTATCCCGGGTAATCAGCCCCAGCATTTT	CASSIPGNQPQHF
-	TRBV29-1	TRBJ2-7	-	TGCAGCGTGCGAGGCTTGGGGCTATACGAGCAGTACTTC	CSVRGLGLYEQYF
-	TRBV29-1	TRBJ2-7	-	TGCAGCGTTGGTTTGGACAGAGCCTACGAGCAGTACTTC	CSVGLDRAYEQYF
-	TRBV29-1	TRBJ1-2	-	TGCAGCGTTGACGGGGGGCTCGACTATGGCTACACCTTC	CSVDGGLDYGYTF
TRBD2	TRBV9	TRBJ2-7	-	TGTGCCAGCAGCGCATCTAGCGGGAACGAGCAGTACTTC	CASSASSGNEQYF
-	TRBV29-1	TRBJ2-7	once	TGCAGCGTTGTTGTCTCGGGTTTCGAGCAGTACTTC	CSVVVSGFEQYF
-	TRBV30	TRBJ1-1	few	TGTGCCTGGAGTCGGGGGGACACTGAAGCTTTCTTT	CAWSRGDTEAFF
-	TRBV7-9	TRBJ1-1	-	TGTGCCAGCAGCCCTACGACAGGGAACACTGAAGCTTTCTTT	CASSPTTGNTEAFF
TRBD2	TRBV5-4	TRBJ2-5	-	TGTGCCAGCAGCTTGGCCACGGGGAGGGCCTCAGAGACCCAGTACTTC	CASSLATGRASETQYF
TRBD1	TRBV5-1	TRBJ1-3	-	TGCGCCAGCAGCAAGGCAGGGGGCCCAGACACCATATATTTT	CASSKAGGPDTIYF
TRBD1	TRBV19	TRBJ1-1	-	TGTGCCAGTAGAGGGAAGGTGACAGGGGGGACTGAAGCTTTCTTT	CASRGKVTGGTEAFF
TRBD2	TRBV11-2	TRBJ2-7	-	TGTGCCAGCACCGACGTAGCGGGAGGGCCCTACGAGCAGTACTTC	CASTDVAGGPYEQYF